This T cell receptor (beta chain) was identified in a study of PD-1 blockade in mismatch repair-deficient tumors (dated by TCRdb to 2017 to 2019). Regarding the complete study: Between September 2013 and late 2016, the trial enrolled approximately 86 consecutive patients with some eleven types of mismatch repair-deficient cancer, all of whom had received prior treatment and were progressing. Tumor-associated T cell clones were tracked in the peripheral blood of patients responding to PD-1 blockade by deep sequencing of TCR CDR3 regions. The paper as a whole reports these results and caveats: Tumor-resident clones, often undetectable in blood before treatment, expanded rapidly after pembrolizumab and then contracted, generally before radiologic responses.

Mismatch repair deficiency in every enrolled patient was established by polymerase chain reaction or immunohistochemistry. A few patients who responded to pembrolizumab therapy underwent TCR sequencing. Pembrolizumab PD-1 blockade was prospectively tested in advanced mismatch repair-deficient cancers, regardless of tissue of origin, in the phase II trial. Peripheral blood T cell samples were gathered serially, both before PD-1 blockade started and at multiple time points afterward. The timing of each blood sample was reported as weeks after the first dose of pembrolizumab. The CDR3 holds 14 amino acids from the cysteine to the phenylalanine. Here the CDR3 DNA is all that survives: 42 bases in frame from base 1. Trimming accounts for 4 bases at V and 6 bases at J, while the number of junction bases matched to no gene is 3. CDR1 is given as SGHRS and CDR2 as YFSETQ, both from the germline V gene. This clone came up once. The antigen this receptor binds is unknown. Base qualities are missing; no much larger clone stands one base away.

The library was prepared using the immunoSEQ multiplex PCR assay. TCRdb re-hosts the immuneACCESS table, in-frame sequences only. Its copies lack some clones; in the studies checked, an unresolved V gene accounts for under half of them, and the cause for the rest is not known. The sample yields 50,000 to 75,000 clones; about 91% were counted once. The ten largest clones take up approximately 15% of the sample. Sequenced material: peripheral blood, taken 52 weeks after starting pembrolizumab. This TCR was recovered from an adult with mismatch repair-deficient cancer. Rearrangement joined TRBV5-1 to TRBJ2-1; a stretch of 11 junction bases matches TRBD1. CDR3 reads: CASSRDRGANEQFF. The nucleotide sequence reads as follows: TGCGCCAGCAGCAGGGACAGGGGGGCCAATGAGCAGTTCTTC.